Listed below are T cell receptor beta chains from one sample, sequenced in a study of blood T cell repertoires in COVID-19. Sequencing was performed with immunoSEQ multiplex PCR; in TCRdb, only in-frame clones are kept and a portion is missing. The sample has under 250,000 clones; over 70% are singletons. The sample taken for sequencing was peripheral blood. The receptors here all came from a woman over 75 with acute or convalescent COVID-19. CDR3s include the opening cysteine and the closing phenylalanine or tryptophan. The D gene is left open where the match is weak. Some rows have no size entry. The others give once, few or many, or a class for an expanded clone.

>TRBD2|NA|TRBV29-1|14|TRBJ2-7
TGCAGCGTTAATAGCGGGCCGAGCTCCTACGAGCAGTACTTC
CSVNSGPSSYEQYF
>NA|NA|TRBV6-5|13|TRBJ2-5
TGTGCCAGCAGTCCGCAGGGATGGGAGACCCAGTACTTC
CASSPQGWETQYF
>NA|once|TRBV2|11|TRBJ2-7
TGTGCCAGCAGTGGGGAGTACGAGCAGTACTTC
CASSGEYEQYF
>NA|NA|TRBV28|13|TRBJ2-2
TGTGCCAGCAGTTTTACGCGGGCCGGGGAGCTGTTTTTT
CASSFTRAGELFF
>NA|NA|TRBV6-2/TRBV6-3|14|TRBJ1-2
TGTGCCAGCAGTCTGACCGCAGGGTTTTGGGGCTACACCTTC
CASSLTAGFWGYTF
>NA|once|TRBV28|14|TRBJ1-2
TGTGCCACCGTAAGGGAGGGAGCTAACTATGGCTACACCTTC
CATVREGANYGYTF
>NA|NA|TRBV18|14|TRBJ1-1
TGTGCCAGCTCACCCGAGACCCGGGACAAGGAAGCTTTCTTT
CASSPETRDKEAFF
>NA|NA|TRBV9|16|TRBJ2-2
TGTGCCAGCAGCGTAGCTCAAAGACAGGTCACCGGGGAGCTGTTTTTT
CASSVAQRQVTGELFF
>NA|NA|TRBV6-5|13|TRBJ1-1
TGTGCCAGCAGTTATCGGCAAGGGAGGTTGGCTTTCTTT
CASSYRQGRLAFF
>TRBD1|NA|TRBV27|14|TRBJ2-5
TGTGCCATTGGGACAGGGGTCTTGGAAGAGACCCAGTACTTC
CAIGTGVLEETQYF
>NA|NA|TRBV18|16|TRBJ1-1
TGTGCCAGCTCACCAAGTTCGGGGGGCATGAACACTGAAGCTTTCTTT
CASSPSSGGMNTEAFF
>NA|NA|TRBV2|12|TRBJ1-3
TGTGCCTCAACAGGGACCGGAAACACCATATATTTT
CASTGTGNTIYF
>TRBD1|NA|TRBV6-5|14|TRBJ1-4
TGTGCCATTGCGCAGGGGACAGGGTATGAAAAACTGTTTTTT
CAIAQGTGYEKLFF
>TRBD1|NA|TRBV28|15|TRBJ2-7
TGTGCCAGCAGCCCAGGGACAGGGTCGGTCTACGAGCAGTACTTC
CASSPGTGSVYEQYF
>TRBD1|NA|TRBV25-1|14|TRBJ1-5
TGTGCCAGCAGTTTTCGACAGGGGGATCAGCCCCAGCATTTT
CASSFRQGDQPQHF
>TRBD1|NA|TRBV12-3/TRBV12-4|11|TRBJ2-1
TGTGCCGACTCAGGGGGAAAAGGGCAGTTCTTC
CADSGGKGQFF
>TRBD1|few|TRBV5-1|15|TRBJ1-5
TGCGCCAGCAGCTTGGGGCAGGGGGTCGGGCAGCCCCAGCATTTT
CASSLGQGVGQPQHF
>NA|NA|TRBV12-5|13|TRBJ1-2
TGTGCTAGTGGTTTGGTATCGGACTATGGCTACACCTTC
CASGLVSDYGYTF
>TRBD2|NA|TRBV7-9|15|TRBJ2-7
TGTGCCAGCAGCTTAGGGCTAGCGGCCTCCTACGAGCAGTACTTC
CASSLGLAASYEQYF
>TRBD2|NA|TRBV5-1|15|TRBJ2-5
TGCGCCAGCAGCGAGCGACTACGAGATAGCGGGGCGAAGTACTTC
CASSERLRDSGAKYF
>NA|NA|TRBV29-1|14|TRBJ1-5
TGCAGCGTCCAACCGGGTAATAGCGATCAGCCCCAGCATTTT
CSVQPGNSDQPQHF
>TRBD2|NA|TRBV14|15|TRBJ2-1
TGTGCCAGCAGCGTACTAGCGGGGGGTTACAATGAGCAGTTCTTC
CASSVLAGGYNEQFF
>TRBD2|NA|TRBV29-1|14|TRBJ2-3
TGCAGCGTTGATCTAGCGGGAGGGCCGAATACGCAGTATTTT
CSVDLAGGPNTQYF
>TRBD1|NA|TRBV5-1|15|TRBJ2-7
TGCGCCAGCAGCTTGGCGGGACAGGGCCGCTACGAGCAGTACTTC
CASSLAGQGRYEQYF
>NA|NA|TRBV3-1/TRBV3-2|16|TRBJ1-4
TGTGCCAGCAGCCAAGATGAGGCAGCAACTAATGAAAAACTGTTTTTT
CASSQDEAATNEKLFF
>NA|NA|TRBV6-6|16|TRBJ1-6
TGTGCCAGCTCGAGCCCGAACCGGGGGGAATACTCTCCCCTCCACTTT
CASSSPNRGEYSPLHF
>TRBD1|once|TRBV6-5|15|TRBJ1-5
TGTGCCAGCAAAAGGACAGGGGGTGAAAATCAGCCCCAGCATTTT
CASKRTGGENQPQHF
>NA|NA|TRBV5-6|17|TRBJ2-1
TGTGCCAGCAGCGCAAGACCCTTGGGGAGCTCCTACAATGAGCAGTTCTTC
CASSARPLGSSYNEQFF
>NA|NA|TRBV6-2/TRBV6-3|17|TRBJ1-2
TGTGCCAGCAGTTATGCAGGAATTAAACTTGTGGACTATGGCTACACCTTC
CASSYAGIKLVDYGYTF
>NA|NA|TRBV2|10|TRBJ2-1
TGTGCCAGCAGTGTATATGAGCAGTTCTTC
CASSVYEQFF
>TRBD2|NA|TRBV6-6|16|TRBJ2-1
TGTGCCAGCAGACCCCCGGGGGCGGGAGGGAGAAATGAGCAGTTCTTC
CASRPPGAGGRNEQFF
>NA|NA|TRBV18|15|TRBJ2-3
TGTGCCAGCTCACCTCGGGCAGGGGCCACAGATACGCAGTATTTT
CASSPRAGATDTQYF
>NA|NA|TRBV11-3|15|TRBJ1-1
TGTGCCAGCAGCTTAGATGGCAGGGCGGACACTGAAGCTTTCTTT
CASSLDGRADTEAFF
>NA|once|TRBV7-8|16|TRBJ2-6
TGTGCCAGCAGGAAAGGCACAGCCTCTGGGGCCAACGTCCTGACTTTC
CASRKGTASGANVLTF
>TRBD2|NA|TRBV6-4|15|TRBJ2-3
TGTGCCAGCAGTGTGAGCGGGAGTGGCACAGATACGCAGTATTTT
CASSVSGSGTDTQYF
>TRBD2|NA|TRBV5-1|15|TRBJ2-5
TGCGCCAGCAGCTCACCACTAGCGGGGGGAGAGACCCAGTACTTC
CASSSPLAGGETQYF
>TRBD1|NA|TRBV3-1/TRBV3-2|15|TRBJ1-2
TGTGCCAGCAGCCAAGCCTACCTGCAGGGGGGTGGCTACACCTTC
CASSQAYLQGGGYTF
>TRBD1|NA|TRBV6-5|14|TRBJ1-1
TGTGCCAGCAGGTTAGAGGGACAGGGCACTGAAGCTTTCTTT
CASRLEGQGTEAFF
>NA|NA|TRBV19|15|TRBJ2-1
TGTGCCAGTAGTATAGATTCCGAGGGCGGCAATGAGCAGTTCTTC
CASSIDSEGGNEQFF
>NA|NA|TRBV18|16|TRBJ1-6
TGTGCCAGCTCACCAGAGTACAGGGACGAGAGTTCACCCCTCCACTTT
CASSPEYRDESSPLHF
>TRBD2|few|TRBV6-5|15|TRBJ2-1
TGTGCCAGCAGCCCCCTAGCGGGAGGAATAAATGAGCAGTTCTTC
CASSPLAGGINEQFF
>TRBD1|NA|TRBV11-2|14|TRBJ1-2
TGTGCCAGCAGCGCGGGACAGGGGGTGCCTGGCTACACCTTC
CASSAGQGVPGYTF
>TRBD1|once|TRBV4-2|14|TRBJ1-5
TGTGCCAGCGGGACCGGGACAGACAATCAGCCCCAGCATTTT
CASGTGTDNQPQHF
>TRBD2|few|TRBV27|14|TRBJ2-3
TGTGCCAGCAGTGTGACTAGCTATGAAGATACGCAGTATTTT
CASSVTSYEDTQYF
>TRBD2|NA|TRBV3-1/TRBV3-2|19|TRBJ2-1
TGTGCCAGCAGCCCGTTCCTTACCACCTTAGCGGGAAGGGGCGGTGAGCAGTTCTTC
CASSPFLTTLAGRGGEQFF
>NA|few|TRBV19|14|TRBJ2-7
TGTGCCAGTAGTACGACAGGCTTATCCTACGAGCAGTACTTC
CASSTTGLSYEQYF
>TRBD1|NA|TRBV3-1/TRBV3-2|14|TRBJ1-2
TGTGCCAGCAGCCCCCCGGGACAGGGCTATGGCTACACCTTC
CASSPPGQGYGYTF
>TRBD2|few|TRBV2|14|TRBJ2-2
TGTGCCAGCAGGGCGGGACTAGCGGGAGGGGAGCTGTTTTTT
CASRAGLAGGELFF
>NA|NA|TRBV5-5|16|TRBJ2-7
TGTGCCAGCAGCCCACGACAGGATCCGGCCCCCTACGAGCAGTACTTC
CASSPRQDPAPYEQYF
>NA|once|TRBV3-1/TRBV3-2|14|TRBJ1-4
TGTGCCAGCAGCCACGGGGGTACTAATGAAAAACTGTTTTTT
CASSHGGTNEKLFF
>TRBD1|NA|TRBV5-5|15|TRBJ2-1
TGTGCCAGCAGCTTGGAGGGACAGGTTTACAATGAGCAGTTCTTC
CASSLEGQVYNEQFF
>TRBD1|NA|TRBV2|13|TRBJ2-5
TGTGCCAGCAGCGGGACAGGTCGGGAGACCCAGTACTTC
CASSGTGRETQYF
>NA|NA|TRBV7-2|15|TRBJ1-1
TGTGCCAGCAGCTTAGCGCCAGGGCCGAACACTGAAGCTTTCTTT
CASSLAPGPNTEAFF
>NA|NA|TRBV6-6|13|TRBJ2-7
TGTGCCAGCAAACCGACAAGGTCCTACGAGCAGTACTTC
CASKPTRSYEQYF
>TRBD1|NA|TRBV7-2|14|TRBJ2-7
TGTGCCAGCAGCTTAAGGGACAGGGGATACGAGCAGTACTTC
CASSLRDRGYEQYF
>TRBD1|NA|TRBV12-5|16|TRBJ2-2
TGTGCTAGTGGCCCAACAGGGGCCTTCAACACCGGGGAGCTGTTTTTT
CASGPTGAFNTGELFF
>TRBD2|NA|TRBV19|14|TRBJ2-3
TGTGCCAGTAGTATGCGGGGGATTGCAGATACGCAGTATTTT
CASSMRGIADTQYF